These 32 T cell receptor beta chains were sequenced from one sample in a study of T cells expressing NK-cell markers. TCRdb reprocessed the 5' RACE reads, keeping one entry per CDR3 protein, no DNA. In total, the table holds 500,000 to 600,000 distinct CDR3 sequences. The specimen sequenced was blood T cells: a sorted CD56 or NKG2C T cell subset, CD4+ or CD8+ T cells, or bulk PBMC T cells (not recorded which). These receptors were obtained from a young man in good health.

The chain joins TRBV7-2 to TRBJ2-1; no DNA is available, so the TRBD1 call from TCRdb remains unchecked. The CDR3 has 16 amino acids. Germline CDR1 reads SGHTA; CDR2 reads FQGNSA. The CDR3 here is CASSIAGTGGAYEQFF. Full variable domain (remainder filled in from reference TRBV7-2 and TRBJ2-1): GAGVSQSPSNKVTEKGKDVELRCDPISGHTALYWYRQSLGQGLEFLIYFQGNSAPDKSGLPSDRFSAERTGGSVSTLTIQRTQQEDSAVYLCASSIAGTGGAYEQFFGPGTRLTVL.

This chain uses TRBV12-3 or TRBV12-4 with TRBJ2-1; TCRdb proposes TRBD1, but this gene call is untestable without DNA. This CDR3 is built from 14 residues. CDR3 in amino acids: CASSLGTVDNEQFF.

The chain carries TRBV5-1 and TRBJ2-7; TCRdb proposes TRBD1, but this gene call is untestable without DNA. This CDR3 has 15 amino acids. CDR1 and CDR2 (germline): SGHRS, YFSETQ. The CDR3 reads CASSLGTGGRDEQYF.

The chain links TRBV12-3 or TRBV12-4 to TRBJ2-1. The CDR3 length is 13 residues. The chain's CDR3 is CASSSSRPNEQFF.

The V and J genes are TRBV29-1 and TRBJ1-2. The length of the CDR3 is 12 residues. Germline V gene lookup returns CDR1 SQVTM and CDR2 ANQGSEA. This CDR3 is CSVENGGLSYTF.

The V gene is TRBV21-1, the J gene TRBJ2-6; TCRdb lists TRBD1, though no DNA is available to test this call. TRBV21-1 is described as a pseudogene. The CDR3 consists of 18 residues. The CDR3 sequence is CASSARDRDLSGANVLTF.

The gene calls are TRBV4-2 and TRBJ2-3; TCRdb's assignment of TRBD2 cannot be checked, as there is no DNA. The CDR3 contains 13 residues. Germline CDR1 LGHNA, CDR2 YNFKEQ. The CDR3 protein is CASSSGATDTQYF.

CDR3 loop: CATSRDRTGTQPQHF. The chain employs TRBV15 and TRBJ1-5; TCRdb indicates TRBD1, and absent DNA this call remains unverified. The CDR3 length is 15 residues. In germline, CDR1 is LNHNV, CDR2 YYDKDF (reference sequence).

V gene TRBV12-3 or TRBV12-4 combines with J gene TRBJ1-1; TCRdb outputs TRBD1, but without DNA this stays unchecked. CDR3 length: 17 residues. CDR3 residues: CASSPDDRDALNTEAFF.

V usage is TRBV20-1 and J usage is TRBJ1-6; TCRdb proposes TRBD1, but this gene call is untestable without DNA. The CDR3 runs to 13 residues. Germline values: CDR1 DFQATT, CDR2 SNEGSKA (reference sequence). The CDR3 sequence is CSAERSGWSPLHF.

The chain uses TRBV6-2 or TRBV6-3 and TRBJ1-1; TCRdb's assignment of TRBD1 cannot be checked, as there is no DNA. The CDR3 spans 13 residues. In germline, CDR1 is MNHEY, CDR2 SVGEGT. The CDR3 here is CASTRGASTEAFF.

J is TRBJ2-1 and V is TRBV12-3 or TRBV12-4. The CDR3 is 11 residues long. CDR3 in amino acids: CASSLRDEQFF.

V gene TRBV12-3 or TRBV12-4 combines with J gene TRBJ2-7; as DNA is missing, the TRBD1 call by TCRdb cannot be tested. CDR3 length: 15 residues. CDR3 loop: CASSLLLDRFYEQYF.

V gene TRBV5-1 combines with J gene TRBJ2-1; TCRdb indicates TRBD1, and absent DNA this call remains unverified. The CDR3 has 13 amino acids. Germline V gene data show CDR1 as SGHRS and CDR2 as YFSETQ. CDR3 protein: CASLGQSYNEQFF. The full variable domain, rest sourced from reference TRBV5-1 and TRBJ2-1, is KAGVTQTPRYLIKTRGQQVTLSCSPISGHRSVSWYQQTPGQGLQFLFEYFSETQRNKGNFPGRFSGRQFSNSRSEMNVSTLELGDSALYLCASLGQSYNEQFFGPGTRLTVL.

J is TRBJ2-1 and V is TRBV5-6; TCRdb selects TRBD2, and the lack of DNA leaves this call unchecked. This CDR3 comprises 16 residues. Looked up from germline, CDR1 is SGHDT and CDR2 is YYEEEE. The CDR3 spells CASSLKGLAVIDEQFF.

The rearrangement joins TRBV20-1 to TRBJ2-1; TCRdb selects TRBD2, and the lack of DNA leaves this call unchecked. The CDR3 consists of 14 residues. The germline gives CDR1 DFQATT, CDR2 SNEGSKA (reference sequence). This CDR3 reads CSASRLAEYNEQFF.

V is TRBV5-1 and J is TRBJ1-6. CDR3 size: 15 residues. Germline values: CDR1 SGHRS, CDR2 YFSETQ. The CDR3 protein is CASSLDGSYNSPLHF.

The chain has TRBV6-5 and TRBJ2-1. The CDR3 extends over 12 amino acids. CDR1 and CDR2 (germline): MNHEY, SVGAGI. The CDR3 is CASSSRNNEQFF.

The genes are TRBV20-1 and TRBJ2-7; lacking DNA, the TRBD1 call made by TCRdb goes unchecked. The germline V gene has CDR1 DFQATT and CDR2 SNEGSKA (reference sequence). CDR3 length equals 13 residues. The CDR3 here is CSPMGQGSYEQYF.

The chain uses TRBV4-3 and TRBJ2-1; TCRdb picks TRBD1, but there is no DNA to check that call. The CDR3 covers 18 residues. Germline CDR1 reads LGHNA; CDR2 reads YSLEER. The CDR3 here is CASSQGGTGDNTRSRQFF.

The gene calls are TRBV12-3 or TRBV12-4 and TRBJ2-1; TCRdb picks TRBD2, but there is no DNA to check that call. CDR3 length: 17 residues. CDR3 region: CASSSGRLADSYNEQFF.

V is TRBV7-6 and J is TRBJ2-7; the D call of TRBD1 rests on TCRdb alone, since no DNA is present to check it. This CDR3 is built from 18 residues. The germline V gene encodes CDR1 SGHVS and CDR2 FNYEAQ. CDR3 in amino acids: CASSSEILDSQSSYEQYF.

The CDR3 reads CSALIASSQNIQYF. The V call is TRBV20-1, the J call TRBJ2-4; no DNA is available, so the TRBD2 call from TCRdb remains unchecked. Germline V gives CDR1 DFQATT, CDR2 SNEGSKA (reference sequence). This CDR3 spans 14 amino acids.

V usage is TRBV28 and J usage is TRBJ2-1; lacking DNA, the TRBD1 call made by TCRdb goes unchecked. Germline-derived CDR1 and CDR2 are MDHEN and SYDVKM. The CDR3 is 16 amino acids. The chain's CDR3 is CASRYRPGDGLGEQFF.

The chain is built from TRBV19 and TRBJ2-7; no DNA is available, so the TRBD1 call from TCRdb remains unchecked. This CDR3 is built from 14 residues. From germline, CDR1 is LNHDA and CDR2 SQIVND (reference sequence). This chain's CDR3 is CASSIPGGPYEQYF.

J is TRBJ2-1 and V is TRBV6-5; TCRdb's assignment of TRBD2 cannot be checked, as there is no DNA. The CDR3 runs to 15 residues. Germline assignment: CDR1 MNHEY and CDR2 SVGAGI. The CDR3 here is CASSYLAGVKNEQFF.

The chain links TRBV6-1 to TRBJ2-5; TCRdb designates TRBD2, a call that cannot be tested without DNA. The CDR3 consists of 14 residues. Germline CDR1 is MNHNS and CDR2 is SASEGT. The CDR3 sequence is CASSPREGPETQYF.

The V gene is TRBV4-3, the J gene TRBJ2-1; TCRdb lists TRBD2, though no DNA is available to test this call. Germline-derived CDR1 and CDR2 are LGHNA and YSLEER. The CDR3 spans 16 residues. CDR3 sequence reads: CASSQGGIARVGEQFF.

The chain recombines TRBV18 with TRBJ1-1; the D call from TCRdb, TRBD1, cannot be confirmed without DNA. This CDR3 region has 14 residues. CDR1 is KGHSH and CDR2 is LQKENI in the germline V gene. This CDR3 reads CASSPLDSASEAFF.

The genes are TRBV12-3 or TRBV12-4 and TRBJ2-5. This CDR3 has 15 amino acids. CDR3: CASSLAASRQETQYF.

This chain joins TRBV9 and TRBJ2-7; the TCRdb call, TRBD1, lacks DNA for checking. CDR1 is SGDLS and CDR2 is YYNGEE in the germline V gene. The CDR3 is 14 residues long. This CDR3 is CASSAQKGGYEQYF.

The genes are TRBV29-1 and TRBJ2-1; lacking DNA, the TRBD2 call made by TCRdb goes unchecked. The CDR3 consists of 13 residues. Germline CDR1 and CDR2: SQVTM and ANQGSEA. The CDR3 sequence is CSSSGTARGEQFF.